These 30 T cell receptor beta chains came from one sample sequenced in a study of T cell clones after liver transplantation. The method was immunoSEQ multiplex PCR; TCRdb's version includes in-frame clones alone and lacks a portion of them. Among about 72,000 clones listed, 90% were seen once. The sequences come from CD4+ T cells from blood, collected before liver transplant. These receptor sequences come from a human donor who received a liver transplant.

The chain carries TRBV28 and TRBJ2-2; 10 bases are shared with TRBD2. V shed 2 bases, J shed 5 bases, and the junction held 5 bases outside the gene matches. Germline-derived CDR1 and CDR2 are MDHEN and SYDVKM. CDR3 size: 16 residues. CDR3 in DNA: TGTGCCAGCAGTTTACTAGCGGGAGCTGGGACCGGGGAGCTGTTTTTT. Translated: CASSLLAGAGTGELFF. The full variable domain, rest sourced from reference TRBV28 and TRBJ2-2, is DVKVTQSSRYLVKRTGEKVFLECVQDMDHENMFWYRQDPGLGLRLIYFSYDVKMKEKGDIPEGYSVSREKKERFSLILESASTNQTSMYLCASSLLAGAGTGELFFGEGSRLTVL.

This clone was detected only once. DNA of the CDR3: TGTGCCAGCAGCCCGGGTGGGCGCGGGGGCGGCACTGAAGCTTTCTTT. This translates into CASSPGGRGGGTEAFF. The rearrangement uses TRBV5-4 and TRBJ1-1; D is possibly TRBD1 (6 bases). Trimming left V 4 bases short and J 4 bases short, with 20 bases between. This CDR3 region has 16 residues. Germline CDR1 reads SGHNT; CDR2 reads YYREEE (reference sequence).

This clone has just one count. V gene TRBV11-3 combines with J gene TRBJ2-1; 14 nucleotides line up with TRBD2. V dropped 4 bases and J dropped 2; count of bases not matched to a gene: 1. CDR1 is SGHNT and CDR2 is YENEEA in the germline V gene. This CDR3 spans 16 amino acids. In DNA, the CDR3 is TGTGCCAGCAGCTCGGGACTAGCGGGGGCCTACAATGAGCAGTTCTTC. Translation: CASSSGLAGAYNEQFF.

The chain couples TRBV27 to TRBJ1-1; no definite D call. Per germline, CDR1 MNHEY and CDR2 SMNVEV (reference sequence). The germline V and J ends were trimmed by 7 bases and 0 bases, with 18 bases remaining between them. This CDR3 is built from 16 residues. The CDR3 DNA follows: TGTGCCAGCATTCGTGGGCAGCTCTTGATGAACACTGAAGCTTTCTTT. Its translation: CASIRGQLLMNTEAFF.

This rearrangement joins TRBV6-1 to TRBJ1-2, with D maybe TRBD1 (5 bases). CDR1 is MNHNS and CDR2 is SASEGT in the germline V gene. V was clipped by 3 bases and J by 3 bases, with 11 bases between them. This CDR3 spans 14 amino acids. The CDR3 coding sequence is TGTGCCAGCAGTGAGCGGGGCCCCGACTATGGCTACACCTTC. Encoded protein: CASSERGPDYGYTF.

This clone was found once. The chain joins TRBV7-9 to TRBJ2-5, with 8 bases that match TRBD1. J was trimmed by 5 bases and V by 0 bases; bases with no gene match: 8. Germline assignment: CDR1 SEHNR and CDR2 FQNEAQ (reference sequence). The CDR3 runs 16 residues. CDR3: CASSLAPSGGWETQYF. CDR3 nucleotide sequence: TGTGCCAGCAGCTTAGCTCCCTCAGGGGGCTGGGAGACCCAGTACTTC.

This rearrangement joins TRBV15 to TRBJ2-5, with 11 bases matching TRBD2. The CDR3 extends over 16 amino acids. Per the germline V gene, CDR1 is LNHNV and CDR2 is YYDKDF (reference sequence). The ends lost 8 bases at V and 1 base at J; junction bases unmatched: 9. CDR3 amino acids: CATSNGLAGRQETQYF. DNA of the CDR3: TGTGCCACCTCCAATGGACTAGCGGGCCGCCAAGAGACCCAGTACTTC.

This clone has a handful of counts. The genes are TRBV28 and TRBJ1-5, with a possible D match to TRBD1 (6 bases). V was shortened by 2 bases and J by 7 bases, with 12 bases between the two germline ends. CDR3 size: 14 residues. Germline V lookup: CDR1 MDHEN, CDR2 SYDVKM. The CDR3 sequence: CASSLGGRGQPQHF. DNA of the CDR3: TGTGCCAGCAGTTTAGGGGGGCGAGGACAGCCCCAGCATTTT.

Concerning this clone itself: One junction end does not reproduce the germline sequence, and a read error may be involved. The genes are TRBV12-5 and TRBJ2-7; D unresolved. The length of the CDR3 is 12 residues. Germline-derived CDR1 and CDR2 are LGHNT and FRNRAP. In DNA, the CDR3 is TGTGCTAGCGGTTCGGACGGTTACGAGCAGTACTTC. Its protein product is CASGSDGYEQYF. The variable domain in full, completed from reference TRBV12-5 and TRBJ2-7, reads DARVTQTPRHKVTEMGQEVTMRCQPILGHNTVFWYRQTMMQGLELLAYFRNRAPLDDSGMPKDRFSAEMPDATLATLKIQPSEPRDSAVYFCASGSDGYEQYFGPGTRLTVT.

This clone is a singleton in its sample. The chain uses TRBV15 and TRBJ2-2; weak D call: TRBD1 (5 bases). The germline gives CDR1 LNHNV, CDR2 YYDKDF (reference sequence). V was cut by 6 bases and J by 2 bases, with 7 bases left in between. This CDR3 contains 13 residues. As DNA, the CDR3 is TGTGCCACCAGGGACAAAAACACCGGGGAGCTGTTTTTT. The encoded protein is CATRDKNTGELFF. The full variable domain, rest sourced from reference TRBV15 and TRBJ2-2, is DAMVIQNPRYQVTQFGKPVTLSCSQTLNHNVMYWYQQKSSQAPKLLFHYYDKDFNNEADTPDNFQSRRPNTSFCFLDIRSPGLGDTAMYLCATRDKNTGELFFGEGSRLTVL.

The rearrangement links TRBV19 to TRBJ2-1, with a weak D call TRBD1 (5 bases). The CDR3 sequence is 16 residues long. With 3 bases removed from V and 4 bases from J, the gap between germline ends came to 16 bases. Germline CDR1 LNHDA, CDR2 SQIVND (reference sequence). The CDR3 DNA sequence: TGTGCCAGTAGTATTAGCAGGGCGCCTCCTTACAATGAGCAGTTCTTC. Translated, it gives CASSISRAPPYNEQFF.

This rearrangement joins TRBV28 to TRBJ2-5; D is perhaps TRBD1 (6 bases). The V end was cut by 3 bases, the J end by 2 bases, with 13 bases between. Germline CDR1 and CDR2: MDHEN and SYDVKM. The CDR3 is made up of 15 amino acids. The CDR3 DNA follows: TGTGCCAGCAGTTTCCCAGGGGTTCATCAAGAGACCCAGTACTTC. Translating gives CASSFPGVHQETQYF.

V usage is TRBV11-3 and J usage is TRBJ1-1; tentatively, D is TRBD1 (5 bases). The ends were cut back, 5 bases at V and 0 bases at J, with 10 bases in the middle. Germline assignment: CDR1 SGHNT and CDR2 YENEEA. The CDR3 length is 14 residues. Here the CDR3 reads CASSRGRLNTEAFF. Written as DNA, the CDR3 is TGTGCCAGCAGCCGGGGACGGTTGAACACTGAAGCTTTCTTT.

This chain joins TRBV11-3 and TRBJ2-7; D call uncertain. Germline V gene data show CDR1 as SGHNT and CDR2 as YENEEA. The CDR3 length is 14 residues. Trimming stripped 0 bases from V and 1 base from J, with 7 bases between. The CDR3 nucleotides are TGTGCCAGCAGCTTAGAGGGCAGTTCCTACGAGCAGTACTTC. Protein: CASSLEGSSYEQYF. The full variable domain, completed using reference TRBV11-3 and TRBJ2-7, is EAGVVQSPRYKIIEKKQPVAFWCNPISGHNTLYWYLQNLGQGPELLIRYENEEAVDDSQLPKDRFSAERLKGVDSTLKIQPAELGDSAVYLCASSLEGSSYEQYFGPGTRLTVT.

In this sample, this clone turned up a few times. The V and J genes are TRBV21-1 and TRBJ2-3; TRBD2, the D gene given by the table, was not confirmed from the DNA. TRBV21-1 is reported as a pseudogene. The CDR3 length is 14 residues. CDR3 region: CASSKALPPDTQYF. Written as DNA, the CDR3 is TGTGCCAGCAGCAAAGCGCTACCCCCCGATACGCAGTATTTT.

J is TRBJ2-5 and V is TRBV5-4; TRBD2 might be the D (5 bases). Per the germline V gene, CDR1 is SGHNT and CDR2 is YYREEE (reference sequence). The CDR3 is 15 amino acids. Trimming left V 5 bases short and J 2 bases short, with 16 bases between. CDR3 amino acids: CASRSAGRPQETQYF. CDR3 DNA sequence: TGTGCCAGCAGATCGGCGGGCAGGCCGCAAGAGACCCAGTACTTC.

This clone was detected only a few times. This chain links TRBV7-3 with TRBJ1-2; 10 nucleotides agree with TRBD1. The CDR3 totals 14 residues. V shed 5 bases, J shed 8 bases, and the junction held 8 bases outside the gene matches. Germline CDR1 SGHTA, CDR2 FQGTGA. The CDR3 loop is CASSPTGTGVGYTF. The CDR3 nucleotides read TGTGCCAGCAGCCCCACCGGGACAGGGGTCGGCTACACCTTC.

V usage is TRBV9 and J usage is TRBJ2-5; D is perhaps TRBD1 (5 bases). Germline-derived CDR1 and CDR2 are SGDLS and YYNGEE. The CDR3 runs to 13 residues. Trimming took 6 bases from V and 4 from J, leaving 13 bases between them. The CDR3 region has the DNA TGTGCCAGCAACCTTCAGGGTGGAGAGACCCAGTACTTC. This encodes CASNLQGGETQYF.

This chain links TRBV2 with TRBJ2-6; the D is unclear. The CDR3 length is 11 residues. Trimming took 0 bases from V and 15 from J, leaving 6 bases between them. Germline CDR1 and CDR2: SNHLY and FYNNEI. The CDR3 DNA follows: TGTGCCAGCAGTGAAGCTCCGGACCTGACTTTC. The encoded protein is CASSEAPDLTF.

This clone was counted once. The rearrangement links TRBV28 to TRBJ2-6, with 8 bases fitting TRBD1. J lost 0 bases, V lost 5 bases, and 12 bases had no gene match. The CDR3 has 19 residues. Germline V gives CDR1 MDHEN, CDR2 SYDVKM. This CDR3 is CASSNHPGQDSSGANVLTF. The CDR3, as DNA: TGTGCCAGCAGTAACCACCCGGGACAGGACAGCTCTGGGGCCAACGTCCTGACTTTC.

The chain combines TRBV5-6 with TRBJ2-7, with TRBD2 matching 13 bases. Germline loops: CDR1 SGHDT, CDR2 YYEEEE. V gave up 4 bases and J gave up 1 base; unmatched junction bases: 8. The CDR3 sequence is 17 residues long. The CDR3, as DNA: TGTGCCAGCAGCCATTCCGGGACTAGCGGGACGTCCTACGAGCAGTACTTC. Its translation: CASSHSGTSGTSYEQYF.

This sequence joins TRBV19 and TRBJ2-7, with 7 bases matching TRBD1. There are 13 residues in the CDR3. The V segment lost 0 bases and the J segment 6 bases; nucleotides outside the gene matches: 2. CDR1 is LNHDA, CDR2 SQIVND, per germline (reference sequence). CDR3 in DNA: TGTGCCAGTAGTATAGATGGGACAGCCGAGCAGTACTTC. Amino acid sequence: CASSIDGTAEQYF.

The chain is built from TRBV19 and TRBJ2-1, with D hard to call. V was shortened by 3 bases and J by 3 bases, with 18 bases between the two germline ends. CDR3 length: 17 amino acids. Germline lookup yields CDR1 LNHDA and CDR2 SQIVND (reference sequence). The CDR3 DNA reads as TGTGCCAGTAGTATCCGATTCACGAGTGGGGTCTACAATGAGCAGTTCTTC. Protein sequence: CASSIRFTSGVYNEQFF.

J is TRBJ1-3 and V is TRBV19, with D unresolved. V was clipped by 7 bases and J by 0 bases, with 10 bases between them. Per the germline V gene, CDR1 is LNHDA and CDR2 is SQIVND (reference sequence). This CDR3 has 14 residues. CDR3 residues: CASTGGSSGNTIYF. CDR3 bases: TGTGCCAGTACCGGCGGGAGCTCTGGAAACACCATATATTTT.

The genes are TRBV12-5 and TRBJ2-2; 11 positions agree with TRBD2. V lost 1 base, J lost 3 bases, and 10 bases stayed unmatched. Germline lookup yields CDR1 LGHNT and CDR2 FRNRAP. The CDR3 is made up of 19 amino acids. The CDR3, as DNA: TGTGCTAGTGGTTTGGCCGACCGAAGACTAGCGGGATACACCGGGGAGCTGTTTTTT. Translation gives CASGLADRRLAGYTGELFF. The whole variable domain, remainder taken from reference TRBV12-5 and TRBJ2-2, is DARVTQTPRHKVTEMGQEVTMRCQPILGHNTVFWYRQTMMQGLELLAYFRNRAPLDDSGMPKDRFSAEMPDATLATLKIQPSEPRDSAVYFCASGLADRRLAGYTGELFFGEGSRLTVL.

The CDR3 is CASSHTYPVVARNTEAFF. In nucleotides, the CDR3 is TGTGCCAGCAGCCACACATACCCCGTCGTAGCGCGGAACACTGAAGCTTTCTTT. The rearrangement links TRBV14 to TRBJ1-1; D unclear. Trimming stripped 3 bases from V and 1 base from J, with 21 bases between. CDR3 length: 18 residues. Germline V gives CDR1 SGHDN, CDR2 FVKESK.

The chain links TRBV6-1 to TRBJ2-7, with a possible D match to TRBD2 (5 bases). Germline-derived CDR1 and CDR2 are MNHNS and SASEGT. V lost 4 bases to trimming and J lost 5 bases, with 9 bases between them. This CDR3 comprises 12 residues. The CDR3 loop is CASSALANEQYF. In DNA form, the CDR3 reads TGTGCCAGCAGTGCTCTAGCTAACGAGCAGTACTTC.

The CDR3 DNA reads as TGCGCCAGCAGCCAGAGCAGGACTGGGGAGGATACGCAGTATTTT. Amino acids: CASSQSRTGEDTQYF. The chain is built from TRBV4-3 and TRBJ2-3; weak D call: TRBD2 (5 bases). The germline V and J ends were trimmed by 3 bases and 6 bases, with 16 bases remaining between them. The CDR3 is 15 residues long. Germline V gene sequence: CDR1 LGHNA, CDR2 YSLEER.

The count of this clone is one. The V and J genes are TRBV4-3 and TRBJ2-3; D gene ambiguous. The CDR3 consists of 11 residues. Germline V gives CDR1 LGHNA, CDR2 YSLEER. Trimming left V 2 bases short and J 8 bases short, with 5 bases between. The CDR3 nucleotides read TGCGCCAGCAGCCAATCTACTACGCAGTATTTT. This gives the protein CASSQSTTQYF.

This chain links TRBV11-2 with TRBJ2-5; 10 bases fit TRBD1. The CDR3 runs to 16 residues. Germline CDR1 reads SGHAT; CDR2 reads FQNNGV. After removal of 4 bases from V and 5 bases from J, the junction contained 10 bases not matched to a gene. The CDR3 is CASSSSSGTGEETQYF. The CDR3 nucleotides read TGTGCCAGCAGCTCAAGCTCCGGGACAGGGGAGGAGACCCAGTACTTC. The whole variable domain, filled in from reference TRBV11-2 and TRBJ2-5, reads EAGVAQSPRYKIIEKRQSVAFWCNPISGHATLYWYQQILGQGPKLLIQFQNNGVVDDSQLPKDRFSAERLKGVDSTLKIQPAKLEDSAVYLCASSSSSGTGEETQYFGPGTRLLVL.